Listed here is a single T cell receptor beta chain. Its binding antigen is unknown. There are no base qualities to consult, and no much larger clone falls within one base. This sample is drawn from a study of cytomegalovirus exposure and HLA in healthy donors (dated by TCRdb to the late 2010s). For context, the study as a whole: An earlier analysis of 587 of the donors reported around 280 Gb of sequence data and about 120 million unique TCR beta sequences obtained from roughly 170 million T cells. An early release covering about 600 HLA-typed donors comprised around 300 gigabases of sequencing data and approximately 85 million unique TCR sequences. Of the 300 to 450 genotyped donors, over 80% were placed in the genetic ancestry cluster associated with self-reported Caucasian donors. The study was designed to test whether signatures of past pathogen exposure could be identified by cataloging public T cell receptors. The study used immunosequencing to profile the T cell repertoires of approximately 650 subjects and linked those repertoires to cytomegalovirus serostatus. Besides the first cohort of around 700 subjects, a separate validation cohort made up of 90 to 150 different subjects was used. High-throughput TCR immunosequencing, statistical association of individual TCRs with disease status, and machine learning were combined to predict cytomegalovirus infection status. A later analysis re-examined previously published TCR beta repertoires from more than 550 donors and added high-resolution HLA genotyping to investigate patterns of TCR occurrence. Rather than using new phenotypic data, the later analysis identified candidate immune exposures from TCR beta sequences and from how often those sequences occurred across donors. To decide whether each TCR beta V gene segment behaved as functional or pseudogenic, an earlier analysis of 587 of the donors relied on high-throughput TCR beta sequencing. Donor age, sex, ethnicity and CMV serostatus were compiled together with the repertoire data. In a later genetic analysis, genome-wide SNP genotypes for about 65% of the roughly 670 donors were used, and that subset was treated as a discovery cohort. Every repertoire in the discovery cohort had been generated on one and the same sequencing platform. Class I and class II HLA loci were covered by the typing at four-digit resolution. The number of typed donors differed by locus: about 620-640 for A, B, C, DRB1 and DQB1; some 500 for DQA1; about 600 for DPA1; and approximately 450 for DPB1. Roughly 5 DR-DQ haplotypes were treated as single units for association and clustering because of strong linkage in the cohort. Among 300 to 500 genotyped donors of the cohort, an average of about 220,000 unique TCR beta nucleotide sequences was sequenced per donor, of which about 19% were non-productive.

The cohort was made up of about 670 healthy bone marrow donors. At the time of sampling, every cohort member was nominally healthy, though immune exposures that went unrecorded were likely present. The donor tested CMV seropositive, placing the donor among the roughly 270 seropositive members of the cohort. Every donor gave a peripheral blood sample, and the peripheral blood mononuclear cells from that sample were used for TCR beta sequencing. Genomic DNA extraction from the blood cell samples was performed with the Qiagen DNeasy Blood Extraction Kit. CDR1 and CDR2, per the germline V gene (reference sequence), are MNHEY and SMNVEV. Measured from the cysteine to the phenylalanine, the CDR3 is 13 residues long. Only CDR3 DNA is held: 39 bases, read in frame from base 1. V and J are truncated by 6 bases and 5 bases respectively, leaving an intervening sequence of 13 bases. Study-wide conclusions, independent of this receptor: At a false discovery rate of 0.05, a later analysis linked about 16,000 TCR beta sequences to specific HLA alleles. Some IMGT-functional V segments, including TRBV6-2 and TRBV6-3, could not be distinguished by the 87-base-pair reads and were therefore excluded. In a later genetic analysis, fewer N-insertions in productive TCRs were reported among donors in an Asian-associated ancestry cluster than the roughly 640-donor mean. When HLA alleles, especially DR and DQ, strongly co-occurred, TCR associations were difficult to assign to individual alleles. Several of the top co-occurrence clusters appeared to be linked to parvovirus B19, influenza, CMV and Epstein-Barr virus, according to a later analysis. A cluster of highly shared sequence variants was judged likely to represent a technical artifact of the sequencing pipeline. In a later analysis, HLA-associated TCR beta chains were found to be more clonally expanded and to have lower generation probabilities than equally common non-associated chains. For the cohort, immune exposure information was limited to CMV serostatus. Only TCR beta chains were sequenced in this cohort, and the absence of alpha or paired-chain data limited detectable features. Three of the identified cytomegalovirus-associated TCR beta chains were confirmed in vitro to be specific for cytomegalovirus antigens. A total of roughly 160 TCR beta chains were listed by the study as associated with cytomegalovirus. In a later genetic analysis, a missense DCLRE1C variant was associated with V-gene and J-gene trimming of TCR beta chains, and the association was replicated in an independent cohort. According to the authors, the approach could potentially be generalized to other disease states and immunological phenotypes. According to a later analysis, TCR association rates differed among HLA loci, with DRB1 alleles showing the most associated TCRs and HLA-C alleles showing the fewest. Because HLA typing was missing for some donors at each locus, association tests included only the typed subset. A further reported finding was that TCR beta sequences accurately predicted the HLA-A and HLA-B alleles for most subjects in the first cohort. Across donors, most TCR sequences were observed very rarely, whereas some public TCRs were present in many individuals. In an earlier analysis of around 600 of the donors, most TCR beta V segments appeared in productive rearrangements about 90% or about 30% of the time, broadly matching IMGT annotations. Over 15 rarely observed V segments, including chromosome 9 orphons, were excluded from the earlier analysis of several hundred of the donors because counts were too low. A later analysis found that most CMV-associated TCR beta chains appeared HLA-restricted, with HLA associations seemingly driven largely by CMV exposure. Correlated functional status among segregating V segments might reflect linkage disequilibrium, but an unknown experimental factor could not be ruled out. The classifier was reported to diagnose cytomegalovirus status with high specificity and sensitivity in both the original cohort and the validation cohort. Presence/absence analyses assumed roughly uniform sequencing depth across donors, an assumption that may not hold.

To prepare the library, the immunoSEQ multiplex PCR assay was applied. A mixture of 60 forward primers for TCR Vbeta segments and 13 reverse primers for TCR Jbeta segments was used in the multiplex PCR. Amplification of the CDR3 region of rearranged TCR beta genes was performed with a multiplex PCR assay on genomic DNA. On the Illumina HiSeq System, the amplified TCR beta libraries were sequenced as 87-base-pair reads. Regarding the original processing steps: A later analysis tallied roughly 78 million unique TCR beta chains across the roughly 610 repertoires, and about 12 million of those chains were shared by two or more donors. Raw reads were error-corrected and collapsed into unique sequences by a nearest-neighbor algorithm in which closely related sequences were merged to remove PCR and sequencing errors. CDR3 sequences were aligned to IMGT reference sequences to assign V, D and J gene segments. For a sequence to be retained, at least a six-nucleotide match to both a V gene segment and a J gene segment was required. Rearrangements were called productive when the CDR3 lacked stop codons and stayed in frame with V and J; all others were non-productive. CDR3 was defined by IMGT convention, running from the second conserved V-encoded cysteine to the conserved J-encoded phenylalanine. The earlier analysis of about 610 of the donors excluded sequences that lacked an unambiguous match to a single V gene segment. An earlier analysis of 587 of the donors called V segments functional above 56.7% productive rearrangements and segregating when the between-donor standard deviation exceeded 5%. A statistical classification framework was developed to diagnose cytomegalovirus status using the catalog of TCR beta chain sequences. A later analysis assigned V and J genes by comparing TCR nucleotide sequences with IMGT/GENE-DB human TR gene sequences. In a later analysis, CDR3 sequences and most-parsimonious VDJ recombination scenarios were assigned using the TCRdist pipeline. A later analysis defined each TCR beta chain by its CDR3 amino acid sequence plus V-gene family, and excluded reads lacking a unique V-gene family. A later analysis removed 500 to 600 highly shared, low-generation-probability nucleotide sequences to deal with suspected cross-contamination and a sequencing artifact. In a later analysis, a clonal expansion index was calculated for each public chain from normalized within-repertoire ranks of inferred template counts. A later analysis computed generation probabilities with a VDJ recombination model fitted to out-of-frame rearrangements, and checked the results against IGoR. In a later analysis, hypergeometric tests were used to score TCR-TCR, TCR-HLA and TCR-CMV co-occurrence, with a repertoire-size bias correction applied to TCR pairs. False discovery rates were estimated in a later analysis by permuting HLA or CMV assignments 20 times. In a later analysis, co-occurring TCRs were grouped using DBSCAN, and TCRdist sequence similarity was added for clustering within HLA-allele-positive subsets. Repertoires with fewer than 30,000 or more than 120,000 public chains were left out of co-occurrence clustering, as were about 5 repertoires with anomalous nucleotide sharing. As stored in TCRdb, this immuneACCESS dataset retains in-frame rearrangements with V and J assigned. A fraction of the clones does not appear; measured against another copy, unresolved V genes explain less than half of the discrepancy, and the remainder lacks a known reason. Clonal size and the V and J genes are those of that table, whereas D and trimming came from the DNA. The sample table shows 150,000 or so clones, and approximately 70% are seen once. The top ten constitute 2% to 2.5% of the sample.

The sequence links TRBV27 to TRBJ1-1, and TRBD1 may be the D gene, going by 6 matching bases. The TCR comes from a woman aged 55-69 years in good health and CMV-seropositive. The sequencing sample was made of PBMCs. The bases are TGTGCCAGCAGGCAACAGGGACGGACTGAAGCTTTCTTT. This translates into CASRQQGRTEAFF.